These 27 T cell receptor gamma chains share one sample of origin, sequenced in a study of Vδ1+ human thymocytes. The antigens these receptors bind are not known. Broader study findings: Highly polyclonal TRG and TRD repertoires with Gaussian CDR3 length distributions appeared in thymus.

Extracted RNA was reverse transcribed into cDNA. The CDR3 regions were amplified by multiplex PCR from V-gene primers to a constant-region primer. TCRdb applied CATT to the multiplex PCR reads for clone calling. This table has 20,000 to 25,000 gamma-chain clones, approximately 14% appearing once. Sequenced sample: Vdelta1+ gamma-delta thymocytes from the thymus. Subset given: FACS-sorted CD3+ TCRalphabeta- TCRVdelta1+ TCRVdelta2- thymocytes. The receptors here all came from a child younger than two who had congenital heart surgery.

Remarks on this clone: The same CDR3 arises from other DNA sequences in this sample as well. This chain joins TRGV3 and TRGJ1 or TRGJ2. The CDR3 runs 15 residues. The V gene's germline CDR1 is VTNTFY and CDR2 YDVSTARD (reference sequence). Losses at the gene ends were 0 bases for V and 3 bases for J; bases not matched to a gene: 8. The CDR3 is CATWDRPLLYYKKLF. The CDR3 DNA reads TGTGCCACCTGGGACAGGCCCCTTCTTTATTATAAGAAACTCTTT.

This clone has a handful of counts. The chain combines TRGV4 with TRGJP1. This CDR3 contains 15 residues. The germline CDR1 and CDR2 sequences are EGSTGY and YDSYTSSV. With 3 bases clipped from V and 0 bases from J, the junction kept 4 bases outside the gene matches. The CDR3 reads CATWDSNTTGWFKIF. As DNA, the CDR3 is TGTGCCACCTGGGATTCGAATACCACTGGTTGGTTCAAGATATTT.

Points on this clone: Within the sample, other DNA sequences also encode this same CDR3. The chain joins TRGV4 to TRGJ1 or TRGJ2. Losses at the gene ends were 6 bases for V and 7 bases for J; bases not matched to a gene: 6. The V gene's germline CDR1 is EGSTGY and CDR2 YDSYTSSV. This CDR3 spans 11 amino acids. CDR3 coding DNA: TGTGCCACCTGGAAAGGATATAAGAAACTCTTT. Translated, it gives CATWKGYKKLF.

As to this clone: The sample holds other DNA sequences that translate to the same CDR3. V gene TRGV3 combines with J gene TRGJ1 or TRGJ2. From germline, CDR1 is VTNTFY and CDR2 YDVSTARD (reference sequence). V trimming: 0 bases; J trimming: 4 bases; junction bases outside the gene matches: 9. CDR3 length equals 15 residues. CDR3 coding DNA: TGTGCCACCTGGGACAGGAGAGGGTTGTATTATAAGAAACTCTTT. This sequence encodes CATWDRRGLYYKKLF.

The V and J genes are TRGV5 and TRGJ1 or TRGJ2. V gave up 6 bases and J gave up 9 bases; unmatched junction bases: 5. This CDR3 contains 10 residues. Germline V CDR1 and CDR2: VINAFY, YDVSNSKD. As DNA, the CDR3 is TGTGCCACCTGGCGTTCTAAGAAACTCTTT. Translation gives CATWRSKKLF.

J is TRGJ1 or TRGJ2 and V is TRGV2. Per germline, CDR1 EGSNGY and CDR2 YDSYNSKV. The CDR3 consists of 14 residues. After removal of 1 base from V and 0 bases from J, the junction contained 3 bases not matched to a gene. The CDR3 region has the DNA TGTGCCACCTGGGACGGCGAGAATTATTATAAGAAACTCTTT. Amino acids: CATWDGENYYKKLF.

The chain uses TRGV4 and TRGJ1 or TRGJ2. Germline CDR1 and CDR2: EGSTGY and YDSYTSSV. With 0 bases clipped from V and 2 bases from J, the junction kept 4 bases outside the gene matches. The CDR3 is made up of 14 amino acids. The CDR3 coding sequence is TGTGCCACCTGGGATGGGCGGGATTATTATAAGAAACTCTTT. It translates to CATWDGRDYYKKLF.

This clone has just a few counts. The chain combines TRGV4 with TRGJ1 or TRGJ2. CDR1 EGSTGY and CDR2 YDSYTSSV come from the germline V gene. J was trimmed by 3 bases and V by 5 bases; bases with no gene match: 7. The CDR3 spans 13 residues. The CDR3 here is CATWGPPYYKKLF. For the CDR3, the DNA is TGTGCCACCTGGGGACCTCCTTATTATAAGAAACTCTTT.

This clone was observed a handful of times. The chain couples TRGV3 to TRGJ1 or TRGJ2. From germline, CDR1 is VTNTFY and CDR2 YDVSTARD (reference sequence). The CDR3 totals 13 residues. V was pared by 4 bases and J by 2 bases, with 5 bases of the junction left unmatched. CDR3 in amino acids: CATWELDYYKKLF. DNA for the CDR3: TGTGCCACCTGGGAATTGGATTATTATAAGAAACTCTTT.

This sequence joins TRGV2 and TRGJ1 or TRGJ2. The CDR3 extends over 15 amino acids. With V trimmed by 0 bases and J by 3 bases, 8 bases remained unmatched. Looked up from germline, CDR1 is EGSNGY and CDR2 is YDSYNSKV. The CDR3 loop is CATWDGPYAYYKKLF. CDR3 bases: TGTGCCACCTGGGACGGGCCTTACGCTTATTATAAGAAACTCTTT.

The chain uses TRGV4 and TRGJ1 or TRGJ2. J lost 12 bases, V lost 4 bases, and 9 bases had no gene match. The V gene's germline CDR1 is EGSTGY and CDR2 YDSYTSSV. The CDR3 totals 11 residues. The CDR3 DNA sequence: TGTGCCACCTGGGAACCCTGGTGGAAACTCTTT. Residues: CATWEPWWKLF.

The chain links TRGV4 to TRGJ1 or TRGJ2. The ends lost 5 bases at V and 4 bases at J; junction bases unmatched: 11. There are 14 residues in the CDR3. Germline V gene lookup returns CDR1 EGSTGY and CDR2 YDSYTSSV. CDR3 protein: CATWGGSGYYKKLF. In DNA, the CDR3 is TGTGCCACCTGGGGTGGATCTGGCTATTATAAGAAACTCTTT.

This clone appeared a few times. This chain uses TRGV9 with TRGJ1 or TRGJ2. Germline values: CDR1 GITISATS, CDR2 ISYDGTV (reference sequence). V lost 2 bases, J lost 10 bases, and 11 bases stayed unmatched. This CDR3 contains 13 residues. The CDR3 region has the DNA TGTGCCTTGTGGGAGGGTCCATTTCGGAAGAAACTCTTT. It codes for CALWEGPFRKKLF.

For this clone: Other DNA variants within this sample encode the same CDR3. The V and J genes are TRGV9 and TRGJP. The CDR3 length is 17 residues. The V and J ends lost 0 bases and 7 bases, in that order; junction bases with no gene match: 6. From germline, CDR1 is GITISATS and CDR2 ISYDGTV (reference sequence). CDR3: CALWEVQEELGKKIKVF. The CDR3 bases are TGTGCCTTGTGGGAGGTGCAGGAGGAGTTGGGCAAAAAAATCAAGGTATTT.

The genes are TRGV8 and TRGJ1 or TRGJ2. CDR1 VENAVY and CDR2 YDSYNSRV come from the germline V gene. The CDR3 length is 14 residues. J was trimmed by 9 bases and V by 3 bases; bases with no gene match: 14. Here the CDR3 reads CATWDRREVGKKLF. For the CDR3, the DNA is TGTGCCACCTGGGATCGTCGGGAGGTGGGTAAGAAACTCTTT.

This chain uses TRGV3 with TRGJ1 or TRGJ2. Looked up from germline, CDR1 is VTNTFY and CDR2 is YDVSTARD (reference sequence). V was pared by 0 bases and J by 0 bases, with 11 bases of the junction left unmatched. The CDR3 length is 17 residues. For the CDR3, the DNA is TGTGCCACCTGGGACAGGCTGTTAGGTTCGAATTATTATAAGAAACTCTTT. Translated: CATWDRLLGSNYYKKLF.

To note about this clone: Just one base apart from a much larger clone, this may be a read error. The chain couples TRGV5 to TRGJ1 or TRGJ2. Looked up from germline, CDR1 is VINAFY and CDR2 is YDVSNSKD. The CDR3 runs to 13 residues. The CDR3 DNA follows: TGCGCCACCTGGGACAGGAATTATTATAAGAAACTCTTT. This encodes CATWDRNYYKKLF.

For this clone: This sample includes further DNA sequences coding for the same CDR3. The gene calls are TRGV3 and TRGJ1 or TRGJ2. Germline V gene lookup returns CDR1 VTNTFY and CDR2 YDVSTARD (reference sequence). The V segment lost 0 bases and the J segment 10 bases; nucleotides outside the gene matches: 3. The CDR3 has 11 residues. The CDR3 is CATWDRLKKLF. Here the CDR3 DNA reads TGTGCCACCTGGGACAGGCTGAAGAAACTCTTT.

This clone appeared a few times. Other DNA sequences in the same sample also yield this CDR3. The chain couples TRGV2 to TRGJ1 or TRGJ2. Germline V lookup: CDR1 EGSNGY, CDR2 YDSYNSKV. The V and J ends lost 0 bases and 5 bases, in that order; junction bases with no gene match: 4. This CDR3 has 13 amino acids. CDR3 nucleotides: TGTGCCACCTGGGACGGGCTCGATTATAAGAAACTCTTT. It codes for CATWDGLDYKKLF.

V is TRGV5 and J is TRGJ1 or TRGJ2. The CDR3 runs to 9 residues. Per germline, CDR1 VINAFY and CDR2 YDVSNSKD. V shed 3 bases and J 15 bases; nucleotides not matched to a gene: 5. The CDR3 region is CATWDVVLF. DNA of the CDR3: TGTGCCACCTGGGACGTTGTACTCTTT.

In this sample, this clone turned up once. The junction departs from the called germline gene at one end, perhaps through a read error. This rearrangement joins TRGV3 to TRGJ1 or TRGJ2. This CDR3 is built from 16 residues. From germline, CDR1 is VTNTFY and CDR2 YDVSTARD (reference sequence). The CDR3 DNA sequence: TGCGCCACCTGGGACAGGCTGGGGAACTTCTATTATAAGAAACTCTTT. Residues: CATWDRLGNFYYKKLF.

The rearrangement uses TRGV3 and TRGJ1 or TRGJ2. CDR3 size: 10 residues. Germline V gene data show CDR1 as VTNTFY and CDR2 as YDVSTARD (reference sequence). The V gene end was trimmed by 0 bases and the J gene end by 13 bases; junction bases not matched to a gene: 3. DNA for the CDR3: TGTGCCACCTGGGACAGGCAAAAACTCTTT. It yields the protein CATWDRQKLF.

This clone was counted only a few times. The chain is built from TRGV3 and TRGJ1 or TRGJ2. V dropped 0 bases and J dropped 10; count of bases not matched to a gene: 6. Looked up from germline, CDR1 is VTNTFY and CDR2 is YDVSTARD (reference sequence). The CDR3 contains 12 residues. CDR3 DNA: TGTGCCACCTGGGACAGGCGAGTAAAGAAACTCTTT. Amino acids: CATWDRRVKKLF.

The rearrangement uses TRGV8 and TRGJ1 or TRGJ2. V dropped 5 bases and J dropped 5; count of bases not matched to a gene: 15. The CDR3 loop spans 15 amino acids. CDR1 and CDR2 from the germline V gene are VENAVY and YDSYNSRV. The CDR3 region is CATWAELGINYKKLF. The CDR3 nucleotides are TGTGCCACCTGGGCCGAGTTGGGGATTAATTATAAGAAACTCTTT.

This clone occurred a few times. The rearrangement joins TRGV9 to TRGJ1 or TRGJ2. The germline CDR1 and CDR2 sequences are GITISATS and ISYDGTV (reference sequence). The CDR3 covers 13 residues. The V and J ends lost 3 bases and 7 bases, in that order; junction bases with no gene match: 9. The CDR3 DNA sequence: TGTGCCTTGTGGGAGTTGCAAGGGTATAAGAAACTCTTT. Its protein is CALWELQGYKKLF.

This clone was counted only a few times. This sequence joins TRGV8 and TRGJP2. There are 17 residues in the CDR3. The V gene's germline CDR1 is VENAVY and CDR2 YDSYNSRV. With 0 bases clipped from V and 8 bases from J, the junction kept 15 bases outside the gene matches. The CDR3 DNA reads as TGTGCCACCTGGGATAGGCGTGGTGGTGATCGGGATTGGATCAAGACGTTT. Protein: CATWDRRGGDRDWIKTF.

This clone was observed a few times. The chain couples TRGV9 to TRGJ1 or TRGJ2. CDR1 and CDR2 from the germline V gene are GITISATS and ISYDGTV (reference sequence). The CDR3 extends over 16 amino acids. The V and J ends lost 2 bases and 9 bases, in that order; junction bases with no gene match: 19. CDR3 in amino acids: CALWEARGPPLSKKLF. CDR3 DNA: TGTGCCTTGTGGGAGGCCCGAGGTCCTCCACTAAGTAAGAAACTCTTT.